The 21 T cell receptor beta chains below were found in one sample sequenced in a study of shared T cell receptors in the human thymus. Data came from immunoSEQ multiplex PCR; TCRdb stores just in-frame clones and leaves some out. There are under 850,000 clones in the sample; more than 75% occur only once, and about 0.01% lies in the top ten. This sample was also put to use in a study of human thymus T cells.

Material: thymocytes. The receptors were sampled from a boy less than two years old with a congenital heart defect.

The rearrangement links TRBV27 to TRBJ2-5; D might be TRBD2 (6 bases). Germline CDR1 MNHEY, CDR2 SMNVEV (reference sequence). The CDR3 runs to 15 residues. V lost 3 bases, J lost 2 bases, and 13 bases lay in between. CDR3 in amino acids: CASSLTRVKQETQYF. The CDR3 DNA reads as TGTGCCAGCAGTTTGACTAGAGTTAAGCAAGAGACCCAGTACTTC.

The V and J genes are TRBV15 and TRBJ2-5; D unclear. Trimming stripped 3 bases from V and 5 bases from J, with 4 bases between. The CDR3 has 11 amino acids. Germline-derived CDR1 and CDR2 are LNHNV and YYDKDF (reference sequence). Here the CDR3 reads CATSSGETQYF. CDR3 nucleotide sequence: TGTGCCACCAGCAGCGGGGAGACCCAGTACTTC. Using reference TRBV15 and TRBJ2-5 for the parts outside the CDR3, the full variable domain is DAMVIQNPRYQVTQFGKPVTLSCSQTLNHNVMYWYQQKSSQAPKLLFHYYDKDFNNEADTPDNFQSRRPNTSFCFLDIRSPGLGDTAMYLCATSSGETQYFGPGTRLLVL.

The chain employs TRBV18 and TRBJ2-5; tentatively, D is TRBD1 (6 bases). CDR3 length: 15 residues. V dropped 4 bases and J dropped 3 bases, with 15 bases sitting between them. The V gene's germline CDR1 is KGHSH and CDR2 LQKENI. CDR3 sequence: CASSLLTGKEETQYF. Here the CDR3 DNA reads TGTGCCAGCTCACTACTAACAGGGAAAGAAGAGACCCAGTACTTC.

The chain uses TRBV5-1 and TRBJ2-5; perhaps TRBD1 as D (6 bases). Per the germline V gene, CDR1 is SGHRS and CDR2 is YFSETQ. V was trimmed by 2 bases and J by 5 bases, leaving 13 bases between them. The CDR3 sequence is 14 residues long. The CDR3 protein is CASSLGPRGETQYF. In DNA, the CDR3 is TGCGCCAGCAGCTTAGGCCCTAGGGGGGAGACCCAGTACTTC.

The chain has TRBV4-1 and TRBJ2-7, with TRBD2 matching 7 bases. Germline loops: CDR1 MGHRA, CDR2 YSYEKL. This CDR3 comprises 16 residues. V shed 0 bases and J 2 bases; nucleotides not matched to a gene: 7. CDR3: CASSQDLGRDAYEQYF. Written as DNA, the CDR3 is TGCGCCAGCAGCCAAGATCTGGGGAGGGATGCCTACGAGCAGTACTTC.

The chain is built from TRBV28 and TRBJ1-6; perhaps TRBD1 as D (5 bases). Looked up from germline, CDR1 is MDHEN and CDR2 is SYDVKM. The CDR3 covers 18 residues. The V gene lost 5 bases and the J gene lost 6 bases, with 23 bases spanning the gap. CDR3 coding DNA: TGTGCCAGCAGTACATTTACACCCATGGGGCTCCCTAATTCACCCCTCCACTTT. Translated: CASSTFTPMGLPNSPLHF.

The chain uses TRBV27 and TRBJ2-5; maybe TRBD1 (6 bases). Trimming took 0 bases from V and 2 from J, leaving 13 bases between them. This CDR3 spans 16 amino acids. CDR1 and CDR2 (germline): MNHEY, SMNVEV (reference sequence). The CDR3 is CASSLSQTGEQETQYF. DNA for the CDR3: TGTGCCAGCAGTTTATCGCAGACAGGAGAACAAGAGACCCAGTACTTC.

The CDR3 region is CAYRDRPHPIYGYTF. CDR3 sequence (DNA): TGTGCCTACCGGGACAGGCCCCACCCCATCTATGGCTACACCTTC. This chain uses TRBV30 with TRBJ1-2; TRBD1 matches 8 bases. The CDR3 runs to 15 residues. Trimming at V came to 7 bases and at J to 4 bases, leaving 14 bases not matched to a gene. Germline loops: CDR1 GTSNPN, CDR2 SVGIG (reference sequence).

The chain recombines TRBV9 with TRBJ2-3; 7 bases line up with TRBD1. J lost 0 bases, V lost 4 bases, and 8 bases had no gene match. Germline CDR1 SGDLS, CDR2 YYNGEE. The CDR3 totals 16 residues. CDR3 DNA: TGTGCCAGCAGCACCCGACAGGGTACTAGCACAGATACGCAGTATTTT. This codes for CASSTRQGTSTDTQYF.

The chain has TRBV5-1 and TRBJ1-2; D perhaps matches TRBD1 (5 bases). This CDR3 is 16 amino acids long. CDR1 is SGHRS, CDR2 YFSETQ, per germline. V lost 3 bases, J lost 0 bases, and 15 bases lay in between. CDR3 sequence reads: CASSYRGEPSNYGYTF. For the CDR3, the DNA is TGCGCCAGCAGCTATCGGGGGGAGCCCTCTAACTATGGCTACACCTTC. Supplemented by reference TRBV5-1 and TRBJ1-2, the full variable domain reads KAGVTQTPRYLIKTRGQQVTLSCSPISGHRSVSWYQQTPGQGLQFLFEYFSETQRNKGNFPGRFSGRQFSNSRSEMNVSTLELGDSALYLCASSYRGEPSNYGYTFGSGTRLTVV.

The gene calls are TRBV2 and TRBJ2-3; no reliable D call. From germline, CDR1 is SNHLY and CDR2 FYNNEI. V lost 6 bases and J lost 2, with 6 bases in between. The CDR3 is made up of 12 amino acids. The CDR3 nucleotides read TGTGCCAGCAGCGCTAACACAGATACGCAGTATTTT. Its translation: CASSANTDTQYF. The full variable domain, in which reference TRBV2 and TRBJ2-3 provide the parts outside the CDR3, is EPEVTQTPSHQVTQMGQEVILRCVPISNHLYFYWYRQILGQKVEFLVSFYNNEISEKSEIFDDQFSVERPDGSNFTLKIRSTKLEDSAMYFCASSANTDTQYFGPGTRLTVL.

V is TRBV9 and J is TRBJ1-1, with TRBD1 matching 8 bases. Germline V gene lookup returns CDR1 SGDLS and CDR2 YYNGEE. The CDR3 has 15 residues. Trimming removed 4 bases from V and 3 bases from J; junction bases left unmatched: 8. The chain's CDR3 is CASSSPPGGYTEAFF. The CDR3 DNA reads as TGTGCCAGCAGCTCCCCCCCAGGGGGCTACACTGAAGCTTTCTTT.

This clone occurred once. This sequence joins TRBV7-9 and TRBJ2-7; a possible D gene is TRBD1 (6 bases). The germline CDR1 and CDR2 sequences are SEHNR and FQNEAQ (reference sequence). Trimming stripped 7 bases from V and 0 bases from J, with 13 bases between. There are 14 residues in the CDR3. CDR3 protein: CASNQDRTSYEQYF. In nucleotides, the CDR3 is TGTGCCAGCAACCAAGACAGGACCTCCTACGAGCAGTACTTC.

The CDR3 sequence: CASSQDAGELDTGELFF. Here the CDR3 DNA reads TGCGCCAGCAGCCAAGATGCGGGGGAATTGGACACCGGGGAGCTGTTTTTT. This chain joins TRBV4-3 and TRBJ2-2; 7 nucleotides align to TRBD2. The CDR3 totals 17 residues. V trimming: 0 bases; J trimming: 3 bases; junction bases outside the gene matches: 7. Germline CDR1 is LGHNA and CDR2 is YSLEER.

The CDR3 loop reads CASSMETNSEKLFF. The CDR3 bases are TGTGCCAGTAGTATGGAGACTAACTCGGAAAAACTGTTTTTT. J is TRBJ1-4 and V is TRBV19; no definite D call. V was cut by 3 bases and J by 8 bases, with 13 bases left in between. Germline CDR1 and CDR2: LNHDA and SQIVND (reference sequence). The CDR3 contains 14 residues.

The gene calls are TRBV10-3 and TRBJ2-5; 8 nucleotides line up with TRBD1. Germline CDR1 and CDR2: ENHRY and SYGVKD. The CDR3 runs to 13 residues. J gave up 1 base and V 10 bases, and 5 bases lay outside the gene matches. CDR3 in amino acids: CATGQGGQETQYF. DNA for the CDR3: TGTGCCACCGGACAGGGCGGCCAAGAGACCCAGTACTTC.

The CDR3 here is CASSLSLEQYF. CDR3 DNA sequence: TGTGCCAGCAGTTTATCGTTAGAGCAGTACTTC. V and J are TRBV28 and TRBJ2-7; D gene uncertain. The CDR3 has 11 residues. V shed 1 base and J shed 7 bases, with 5 bases lying between them. Germline V gene sequence: CDR1 MDHEN, CDR2 SYDVKM.

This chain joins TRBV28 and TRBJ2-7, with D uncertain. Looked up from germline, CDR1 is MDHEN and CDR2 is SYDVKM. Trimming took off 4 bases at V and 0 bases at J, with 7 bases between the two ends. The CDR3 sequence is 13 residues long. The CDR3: CASSSCASYEQYF. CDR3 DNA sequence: TGTGCCAGCAGTTCGTGCGCCTCCTACGAGCAGTACTTC. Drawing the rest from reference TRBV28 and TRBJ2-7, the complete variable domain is DVKVTQSSRYLVKRTGEKVFLECVQDMDHENMFWYRQDPGLGLRLIYFSYDVKMKEKGDIPEGYSVSREKKERFSLILESASTNQTSMYLCASSSCASYEQYFGPGTRLTVT.

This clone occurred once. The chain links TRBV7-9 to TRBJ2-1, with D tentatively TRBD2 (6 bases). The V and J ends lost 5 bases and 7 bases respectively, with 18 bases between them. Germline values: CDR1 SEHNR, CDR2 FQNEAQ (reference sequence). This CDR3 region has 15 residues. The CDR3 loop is CASSLNLERANEQFF. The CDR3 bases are TGTGCCAGCAGCCTGAACCTGGAGCGGGCGAATGAGCAGTTCTTC.

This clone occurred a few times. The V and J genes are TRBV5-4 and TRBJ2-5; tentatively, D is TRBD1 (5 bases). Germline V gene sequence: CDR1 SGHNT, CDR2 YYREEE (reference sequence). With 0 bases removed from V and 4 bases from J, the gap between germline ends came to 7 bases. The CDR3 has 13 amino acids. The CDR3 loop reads CASSLVRGETQYF. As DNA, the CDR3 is TGTGCCAGCAGCTTGGTAAGGGGAGAGACCCAGTACTTC.

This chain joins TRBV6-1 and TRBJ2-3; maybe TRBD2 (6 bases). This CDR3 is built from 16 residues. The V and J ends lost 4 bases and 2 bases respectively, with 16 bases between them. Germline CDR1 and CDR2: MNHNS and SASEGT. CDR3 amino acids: CASSVAREANTDTQYF. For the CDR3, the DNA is TGTGCCAGCAGTGTCGCCAGGGAGGCAAACACAGATACGCAGTATTTT.